This T cell receptor beta chain is from a study of CD8 T cells in ankylosing spondylitis. Quantitative 5'-RACE with molecular barcodes was used to make the TCR beta libraries. TCRdb reprocessed the 5' RACE reads via MiXCR and lists one record per CDR3 protein. The table includes roughly 700,000 distinct CDR3 sequences, over 15% detected once. Trimming took off 5 bases at V and 0 bases at J, with 12 bases between the two ends. There are 15 residues in the CDR3. The germline CDR1 and CDR2 sequences are SGHDT and YYEEEE. This clonotype has only a few counts. Its target is not known. Findings of the study overall: Characteristic, it appeared, of ankylosing spondylitis blood was a TCR beta motif of fewer than 10 highly homologous variants. In peripheral blood, disease-linked CD8+ clones occurred at relatively low frequencies. Some motif variants were previously reported in reactive arthritis synovial fluid and blood. The authors reported significant enrichment of disease-linked clones in matched ankylosing spondylitis synovial fluid.

The V and J genes are TRBV5-6 and TRBJ1-3; D not resolved. The TCR was taken from a male donor with ankylosing spondylitis. Sequenced: blood, either unsorted or a sorted T cell fraction (not recorded which). The CDR3 reads CASSPRPLSGNTIYF. The CDR3 nucleotides read TGTGCCAGCAGTCCAAGACCGCTCTCTGGAAACACCATATATTTT. The whole variable domain, remainder taken from reference TRBV5-6 and TRBJ1-3, is DAGVTQSPTHLIKTRGQQVTLRCSPKSGHDTVSWYQQALGQGPQFIFQYYEEEERQRGNFPDRFSGHQFPNYSSELNVNALLLGDSALYLCASSPRPLSGNTIYFGEGSWLTVV.